This T cell receptor beta chain appears in the sequencing data of a study of blood T cell repertoires in COVID-19. Study summary: Researchers got acute and convalescent COVID-19 samples from the United States, Italy and Spain.

Original handling: Amplification of reference gene primers was used by the study to estimate nucleated cell counts. Sequenced by immunoSEQ multiplex PCR; TCRdb stores in-frame clones only, minus some. V and J calls and clone size are as listed in that table; D and trimming were resolved from the DNA. This table has hundreds of thousands of clones, 85% to 90% appearing once. With 0 bases removed from V and 4 bases from J, the gap between germline ends came to 4 bases. The CDR3 contains 13 residues. Germline V lookup: CDR1 SGHTA, CDR2 FQGTGA. The material sequenced was PBMCs or T cells enriched from blood (not recorded which). The receptor was isolated from a woman aged 18-29 years with acute COVID-19. The chain couples TRBV7-3 to TRBJ1-5; no firm D call. The CDR3 region has the DNA TGTGCCAGCAGCTTAACGCAGAATCAGCCCCAGCATTTT. Encoded protein: CASSLTQNQPQHF.